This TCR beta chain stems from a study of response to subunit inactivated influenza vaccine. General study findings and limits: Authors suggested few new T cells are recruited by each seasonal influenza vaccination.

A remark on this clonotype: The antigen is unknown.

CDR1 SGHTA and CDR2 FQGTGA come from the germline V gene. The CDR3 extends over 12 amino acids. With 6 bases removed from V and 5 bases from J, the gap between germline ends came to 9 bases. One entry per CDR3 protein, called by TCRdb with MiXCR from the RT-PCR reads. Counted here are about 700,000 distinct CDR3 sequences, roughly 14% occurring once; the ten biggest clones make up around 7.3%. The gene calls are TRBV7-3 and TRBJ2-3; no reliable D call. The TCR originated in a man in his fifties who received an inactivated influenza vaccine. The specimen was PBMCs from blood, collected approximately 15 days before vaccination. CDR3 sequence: CASRSPGDTQYF. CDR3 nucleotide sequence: TGTGCCAGCAGGTCGCCCGGAGATACGCAGTATTTT.